This entry describes one T cell receptor (beta chain). Antigen: not known. These data originate in a study of T cells in localized non-small cell lung cancer. Whole-study findings and limits: The highest T cell clonality was in uninvolved adjacent lung, above tumor. Elevated circulating T cell density in blood was associated with longer overall survival.

Generated by immunoSEQ multiplex PCR, the TCRdb table keeps only in-frame clones and is missing some. The sample holds under 5,500 clones, under 35% seen once. The starting material was lung tumor tissue, obtained before any cancer treatment. This receptor was obtained from a woman aged 35-75 years with stage II squamous cell lung carcinoma.

CDR3 nucleotide sequence: TGTGCCAGCAATACTGTCCTAACAGGGGCTGGAAACACCATATATTTT. It yields the protein CASNTVLTGAGNTIYF. The rearrangement links TRBV28 to TRBJ1-3; 7 bases agree with TRBD1. In germline, CDR1 is MDHEN, CDR2 SYDVKM. CDR3 length: 16 amino acids. The V and J ends lost 7 bases and 2 bases, in that order; junction bases with no gene match: 11.